This T cell receptor beta chain was sequenced during a study of regulatory T cells in long-lasting Graves disease. In building TCR beta libraries, iRepertoire HTBI primers were used together with Arm-PCR of CDR3 regions. TCRdb re-analysed the multiplex PCR reads in MiXCR, keeping a single row per CDR3 protein. The sample gives roughly 700,000 distinct CDR3 sequences, approximately 29% of which show up once; around 40% is in the top ten. Details on this clonotype: What it recognizes is unknown. One junction end does not reproduce the germline sequence, and a read error may be involved.

The germline V gene has CDR1 LNHDA and CDR2 SQIVND (reference sequence). This CDR3 is 16 amino acids long. Findings and caveats of the study: Fewer public clonotypes were shared by new patients (roughly 970) than by persistent patients (around 2,900).

Described time point: persistent/refractory GD, antithyroid drugs over 5 years with positive TRAb. Generation of the TCR library employed RNA extracted from PBMCs. The source is a female donor with Graves disease. This chain uses TRBV19 with TRBJ2-2; D perhaps matches TRBD2 (6 bases). The material sequenced was peripheral blood mononuclear cells (PBMCs), taken when the disease was refractory, from a patient treated with antithyroid drugs. The CDR3 protein is CASNGGRSRGTGKLFF. The CDR3 DNA is TGTGCCAGTAATGGAGGGCGGAGCCGGGGCACCGGGAAGCTGTTTTTT. The full variable domain, its missing parts supplied by reference TRBV19 and TRBJ2-2, is DGGITQSPKYLFRKEGQNVTLSCEQNLNHDAMYWYRQDPGQGLRLIYYSQIVNDFQKGDIAEGYSVSREKKESFPLTVTSAQKNPTAFYLCASNGGRSRGTGKLFFGEGSRLTVL.